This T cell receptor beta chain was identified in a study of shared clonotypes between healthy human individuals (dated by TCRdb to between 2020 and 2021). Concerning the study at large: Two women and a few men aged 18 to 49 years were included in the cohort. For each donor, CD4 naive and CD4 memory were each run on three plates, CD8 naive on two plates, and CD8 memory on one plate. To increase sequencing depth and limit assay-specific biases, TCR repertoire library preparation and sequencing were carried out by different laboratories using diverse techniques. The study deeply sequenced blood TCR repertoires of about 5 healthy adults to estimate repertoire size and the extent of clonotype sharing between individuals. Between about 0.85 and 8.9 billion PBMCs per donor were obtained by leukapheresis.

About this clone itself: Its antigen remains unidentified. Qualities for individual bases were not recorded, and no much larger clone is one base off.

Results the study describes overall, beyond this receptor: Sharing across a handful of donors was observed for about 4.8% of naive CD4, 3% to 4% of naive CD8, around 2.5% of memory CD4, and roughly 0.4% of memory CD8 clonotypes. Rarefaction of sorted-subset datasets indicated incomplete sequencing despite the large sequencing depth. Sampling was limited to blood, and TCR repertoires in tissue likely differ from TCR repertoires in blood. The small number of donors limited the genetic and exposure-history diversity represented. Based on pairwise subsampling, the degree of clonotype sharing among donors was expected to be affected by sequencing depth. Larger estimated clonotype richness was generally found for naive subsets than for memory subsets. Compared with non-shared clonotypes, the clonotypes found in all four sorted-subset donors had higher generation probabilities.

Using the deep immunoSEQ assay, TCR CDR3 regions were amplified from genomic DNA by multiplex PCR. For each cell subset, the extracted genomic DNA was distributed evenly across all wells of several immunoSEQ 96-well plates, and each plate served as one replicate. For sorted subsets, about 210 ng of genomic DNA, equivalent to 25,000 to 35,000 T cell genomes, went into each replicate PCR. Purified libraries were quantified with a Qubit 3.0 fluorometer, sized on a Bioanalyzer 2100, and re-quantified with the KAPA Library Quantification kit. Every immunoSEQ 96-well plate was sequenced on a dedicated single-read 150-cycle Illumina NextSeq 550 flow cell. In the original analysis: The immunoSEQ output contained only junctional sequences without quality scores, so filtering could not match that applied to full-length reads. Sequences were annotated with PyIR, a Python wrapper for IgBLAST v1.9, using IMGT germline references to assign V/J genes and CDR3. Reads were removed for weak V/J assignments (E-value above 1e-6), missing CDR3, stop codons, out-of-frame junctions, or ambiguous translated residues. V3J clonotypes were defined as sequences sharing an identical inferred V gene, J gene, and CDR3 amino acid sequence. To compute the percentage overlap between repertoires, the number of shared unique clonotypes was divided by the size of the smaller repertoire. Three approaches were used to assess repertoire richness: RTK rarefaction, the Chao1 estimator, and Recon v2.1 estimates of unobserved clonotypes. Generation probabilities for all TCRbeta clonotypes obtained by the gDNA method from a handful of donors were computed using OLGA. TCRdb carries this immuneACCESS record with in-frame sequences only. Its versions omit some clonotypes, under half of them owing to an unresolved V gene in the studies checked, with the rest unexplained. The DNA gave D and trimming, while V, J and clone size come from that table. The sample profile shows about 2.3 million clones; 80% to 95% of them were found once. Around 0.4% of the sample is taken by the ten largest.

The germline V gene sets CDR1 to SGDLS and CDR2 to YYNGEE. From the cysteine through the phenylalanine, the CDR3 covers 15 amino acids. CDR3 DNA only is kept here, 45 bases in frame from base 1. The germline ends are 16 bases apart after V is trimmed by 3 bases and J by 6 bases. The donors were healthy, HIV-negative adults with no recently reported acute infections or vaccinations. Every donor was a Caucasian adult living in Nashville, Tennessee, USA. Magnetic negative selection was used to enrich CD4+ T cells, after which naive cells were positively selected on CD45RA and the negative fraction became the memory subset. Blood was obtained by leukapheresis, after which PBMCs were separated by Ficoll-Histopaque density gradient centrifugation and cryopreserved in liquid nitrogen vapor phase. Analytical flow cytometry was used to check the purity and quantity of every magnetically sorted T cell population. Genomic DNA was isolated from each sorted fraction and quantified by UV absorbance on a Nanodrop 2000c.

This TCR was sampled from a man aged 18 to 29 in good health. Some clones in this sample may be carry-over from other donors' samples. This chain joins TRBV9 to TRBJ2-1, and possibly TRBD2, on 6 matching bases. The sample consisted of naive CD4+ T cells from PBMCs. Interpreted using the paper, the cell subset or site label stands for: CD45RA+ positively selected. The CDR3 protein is CASSAHMRRGNEQFF. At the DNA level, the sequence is TGTGCCAGCAGCGCTCACATGCGGCGGGGCAATGAGCAGTTCTTC.